The 5 T cell receptor beta chains in this list originate from one sample, sequenced in a study of blood T cell repertoires in COVID-19. Method: immunoSEQ multiplex PCR; TCRdb's copy keeps in-frame clones and lacks some. The profile shows about 260,000 clones, approximately 92% of them singletons. The specimen was peripheral blood. These receptor sequences come from a person under 35 with COVID-19, enrolled during active disease.

V gene TRBV30 combines with J gene TRBJ1-4; no reliable D call. Germline V lookup: CDR1 GTSNPN, CDR2 SVGIG (reference sequence). The V gene lost 0 bases and the J gene lost 8 bases, with 10 bases spanning the gap. This CDR3 is 13 amino acids long. CDR3 coding DNA: TGTGCCTGGAGTGTACTTTTTAGAGAAAAACTGTTTTTT. As protein: CAWSVLFREKLFF.

The chain is built from TRBV6-1 and TRBJ2-7, with D possibly being TRBD1 (6 bases). Germline CDR1 reads MNHNS; CDR2 reads SASEGT. Trimming pared 2 bases from V and 1 base from J, leaving 9 bases between. CDR3 length: 14 residues. CDR3 protein: CASSERDTSYEQYF. The CDR3 DNA reads TGTGCCAGCAGTGAAAGGGACACTTCCTACGAGCAGTACTTC.

The chain links TRBV5-5 to TRBJ2-2, with TRBD1 as a possible D gene (6 bases). This CDR3 has 16 amino acids. Looked up from germline, CDR1 is SGHKS and CDR2 is YYEKEE (reference sequence). V was shortened by 0 bases and J by 4 bases, with 13 bases between the two germline ends. The CDR3 region has the DNA TGTGCCAGCAGCTTGGTCCAATACAGGGCCACCGGGGAGCTGTTTTTT. Translating it yields CASSLVQYRATGELFF.

V gene TRBV5-1 combines with J gene TRBJ1-5, with 10 positions matching TRBD1. V shed 4 bases, J shed 5 bases, and the junction held 9 bases outside the gene matches. There are 16 residues in the CDR3. Germline CDR1 is SGHRS and CDR2 is YFSETQ. The CDR3 nucleotides read TGCGCCAGCAGCGGAACGGGACAGGGGACATATCAGCCCCAGCATTTT. It encodes CASSGTGQGTYQPQHF.

This chain's CDR3 is CASSEGGGRTYNEQFF. CDR3 in DNA: TGTGCCAGCAGTGAAGGAGGCGGGAGAACCTACAATGAGCAGTTCTTC. The chain has TRBV6-1 and TRBJ2-1; 7 positions agree with TRBD2. Germline CDR1 is MNHNS and CDR2 is SASEGT. The CDR3 extends over 16 amino acids. V lost 1 base to trimming and J lost 2 bases; unmatched junction nucleotides: 5.